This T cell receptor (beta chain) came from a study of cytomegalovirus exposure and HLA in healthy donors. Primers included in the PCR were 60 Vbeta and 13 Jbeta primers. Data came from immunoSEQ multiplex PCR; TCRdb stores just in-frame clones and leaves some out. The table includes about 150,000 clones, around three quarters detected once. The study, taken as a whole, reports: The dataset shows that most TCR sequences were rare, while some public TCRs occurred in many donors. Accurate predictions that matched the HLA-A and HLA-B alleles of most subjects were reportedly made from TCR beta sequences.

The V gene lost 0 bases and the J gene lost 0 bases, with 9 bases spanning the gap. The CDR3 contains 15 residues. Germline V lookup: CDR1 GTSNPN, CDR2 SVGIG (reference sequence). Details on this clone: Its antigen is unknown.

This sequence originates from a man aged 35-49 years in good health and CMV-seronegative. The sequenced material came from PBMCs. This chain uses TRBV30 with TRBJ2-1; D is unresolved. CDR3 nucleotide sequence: TGTGCCTGGAGTGTACGAACGAGCTCCTACAATGAGCAGTTCTTC. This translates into CAWSVRTSSYNEQFF. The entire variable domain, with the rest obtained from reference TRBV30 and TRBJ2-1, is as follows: SQTIHQWPATLVQPVGSPLSLECTVEGTSNPNLYWYRQAAGRGLQLLFYSVGIGQISSEVPQNLSASRPQDRQFILSSKKLLLSDSGFYLCAWSVRTSSYNEQFFGPGTRLTVL.